The next 25 T cell receptor beta chains were all read from a single sample in a study of early T cells in non-severe SARS-CoV-2 infection (dated by TCRdb to 2020 to 2022). The library relied on 5' RACE. The data were produced on a NextSeq 500. TCRdb's own reprocessing of the public reads used fastp at Q25 and MiXCR and kept productive beta chains. Entries are consolidated by CDR3 protein sequence, retaining the most common genes and DNA. This sample is represented by around 35,000 distinct CDR3 sequences; roughly 6% of them were singletons. Together, the top ten hold less than 6% of the sample. Material for sequencing was whole blood. The receptors come from an adult who was a healthcare worker with PCR-confirmed SARS-CoV-2 infection or an uninfected control (not recorded which).

The rearrangement uses TRBV4-1 and TRBJ2-7, with D maybe TRBD1 (5 bases). V lost 6 bases and J 3 bases, leaving 15 bases between the germline ends. The V gene's germline CDR1 is MGHRA and CDR2 YSYEKL. CDR3 length: 14 amino acids. CDR3 sequence reads: CASSRQNNFYEQYF. CDR3 sequence (DNA): TGCGCCAGCAGTAGACAGAACAACTTCTACGAGCAGTACTTC.

This clonotype was seen many times. The CDR3 DNA follows: TGTGCCAGCAGCCCTAACCCTTACAGTGGGGATGGGACCCAGTACTTC. Its protein product is CASSPNPYSGDGTQYF. The rearrangement joins TRBV11-2 to TRBJ2-5; no clear D. The CDR3 totals 16 residues. Looked up from germline, CDR1 is SGHAT and CDR2 is FQNNGV. The V gene lost 5 bases and the J gene lost 7 bases, with 23 bases spanning the gap.

This clonotype was seen ten or more times. This sequence joins TRBV28 and TRBJ1-1; TRBD1 might be the D (5 bases). The CDR3 totals 11 residues. Germline CDR1 reads MDHEN; CDR2 reads SYDVKM. V was pared by 2 bases and J by 11 bases, with 9 bases between. The CDR3 spells CASSLGADAFF. The CDR3 nucleotides read TGTGCCAGCAGTTTAGGGGCGGACGCTTTCTTT.

This clonotype was recorded many times. The rearrangement links TRBV11-2 to TRBJ1-2; weak D call: TRBD1 (5 bases). CDR3 size: 13 residues. Trimming took 2 bases from V and 4 from J, leaving 8 bases between them. Germline V gene data show CDR1 as SGHAT and CDR2 as FQNNGV. The CDR3 coding sequence is TGTGCCAGCAGCTTAAAGGGGATCTATGGCTACACCTTC. Its protein product is CASSLKGIYGYTF.

This clonotype was counted many times. This chain connects TRBV28 to TRBJ1-3; unclear D gene. CDR1 and CDR2 (germline): MDHEN, SYDVKM. The CDR3 loop spans 14 amino acids. Trimming left V 10 bases short and J 0 bases short, with 13 bases between. The CDR3 loop reads CATLVSSSGNTIYF. In nucleotides, the CDR3 is TGTGCCACTCTGGTCAGCAGCTCTGGAAACACCATATATTTT. The full variable domain, completed using reference TRBV28 and TRBJ1-3, is DVKVTQSSRYLVKRTGEKVFLECVQDMDHENMFWYRQDPGLGLRLIYFSYDVKMKEKGDIPEGYSVSREKKERFSLILESASTNQTSMYLCATLVSSSGNTIYFGEGSWLTVV.

This clonotype was seen more than once but under ten times. The chain employs TRBV12-5 and TRBJ2-7; 7 bases match TRBD1. V trimming: 5 bases; J trimming: 3 bases; junction bases outside the gene matches: 7. This CDR3 contains 14 residues. Germline values: CDR1 LGHNT, CDR2 FRNRAP. CDR3 sequence: CASGPRDRCYEQYF. CDR3 nucleotide sequence: TGTGCTAGTGGTCCCCGGGACAGATGCTACGAGCAGTACTTC.

This clonotype has a count of ten or more. The chain carries TRBV6-5 and TRBJ1-1; 8 nucleotides line up with TRBD1. This CDR3 is 14 amino acids long. Trimming took 1 base from V and 6 from J; bases not matched to a gene: 4. The germline gives CDR1 MNHEY, CDR2 SVGAGI. Here the CDR3 DNA reads TGTGCCAGCAGTTACTTAGGACAGGGACCTGAAGCTTTCTTT. Its protein is CASSYLGQGPEAFF.

The chain joins TRBV19 to TRBJ2-7; TRBD1 aligns across 8 bases. The germline gives CDR1 LNHDA, CDR2 SQIVND (reference sequence). The V segment lost 9 bases and the J segment 1 base; nucleotides outside the gene matches: 8. The CDR3 covers 14 residues. CDR3 in amino acids: CASRGTGRSYEQYF. CDR3 nucleotide sequence: TGTGCCAGCAGAGGGACAGGCCGTTCCTACGAGCAGTACTTC.

In this sample, this clonotype turned up a few times. V is TRBV20-1 and J is TRBJ2-3; 7 nucleotides match TRBD2. Germline lookup yields CDR1 DFQATT and CDR2 SNEGSKA (reference sequence). The CDR3 has 14 amino acids. Losses at the gene ends were 6 bases for V and 3 bases for J; bases not matched to a gene: 9. The CDR3 DNA is TGCAGTGCCAAAAGAGCGGGACTTACAGATACGCAGTATTTT. This codes for CSAKRAGLTDTQYF.

This clonotype came up many times. CDR3 protein: CASSDLDGNEKLFF. The CDR3 DNA is TGTGCCAGCAGTGACCTAGACGGTAATGAAAAACTGTTTTTT. The V call is TRBV6-1, the J call TRBJ1-4; D unclear. The germline V gene encodes CDR1 MNHNS and CDR2 SASEGT. CDR3 length: 14 residues. The V and J ends lost 3 bases and 4 bases respectively, with 9 bases between them.

The chain employs TRBV12-3 or TRBV12-4 and TRBJ2-3; D unclear. There are 13 residues in the CDR3. V was shortened by 5 bases and J by 2 bases, with 8 bases between the two germline ends. The CDR3 protein is CASSDTPTDTQYF. CDR3 sequence (DNA): TGTGCCAGCAGTGACACCCCCACAGATACGCAGTATTTT.

This clonotype ranks as medium-sized. J is TRBJ2-6 and V is TRBV20-1; a possible D gene is TRBD1 (5 bases). This CDR3 region has 16 residues. Trimming shortened V by 5 bases and J by 2 bases, and 16 bases separated the two germline ends. Germline V gives CDR1 DFQATT, CDR2 SNEGSKA (reference sequence). The DNA of the CDR3 is TGCAGTGCTGTGGGCAGGACAAAGACTGGGGCCAACGTCCTGACTTTC. This sequence encodes CSAVGRTKTGANVLTF.

At least ten counts were recorded for this clonotype. V is TRBV5-4 and J is TRBJ2-1; 8 bases agree with TRBD2. This CDR3 contains 15 residues. From germline, CDR1 is SGHNT and CDR2 YYREEE (reference sequence). V gave up 0 bases and J gave up 4 bases; unmatched junction bases: 3. The CDR3 nucleotides read TGTGCCAGCAGCTTGGTACTAGCGGTTTACAATGAGCAGTTCTTC. Its translation: CASSLVLAVYNEQFF.

This clonotype was found a few times. J is TRBJ1-1 and V is TRBV7-9; D uncertain. In germline, CDR1 is SEHNR, CDR2 FQNEAQ (reference sequence). Trimming stripped 5 bases from V and 6 bases from J, with 7 bases between. The CDR3 totals 11 residues. The CDR3 region is CASSRQAEAFF. The CDR3 DNA sequence: TGTGCCAGCAGCCGCCAGGCTGAAGCTTTCTTT.

In its sample, this clonotype was seen many times. This chain links TRBV11-2 with TRBJ2-7, with TRBD2 identical over 10 bases. The CDR3 contains 20 residues. With 1 base clipped from V and 0 bases from J, the junction kept 15 bases outside the gene matches. Germline V lookup: CDR1 SGHAT, CDR2 FQNNGV. CDR3 loop: CASSLGGQAHSGRSSYEQYF. The CDR3 nucleotides read TGTGCCAGCAGCTTAGGGGGACAGGCGCATAGCGGGAGGTCCTCCTACGAGCAGTACTTC.

This clonotype was seen at least ten times. This sequence joins TRBV3-1 and TRBJ1-1, with D tentatively TRBD1 (5 bases). The V gene's germline CDR1 is LGHDT and CDR2 YNNKEL (reference sequence). There are 14 residues in the CDR3. V shed 1 base and J shed 3 bases, with 9 bases lying between them. The CDR3 reads CASSQGGRDTEAFF. The DNA of the CDR3 is TGTGCCAGCAGCCAAGGGGGCCGGGACACTGAAGCTTTCTTT. Combining the CDR3 with reference TRBV3-1 and TRBJ1-1 gives the whole variable domain DTAVSQTPKYLVTQMGNDKSIKCEQNLGHDTMYWYKQDSKKFLKIMFSYNNKELIINETVPNRFSPKSPDKAHLNLHINSLELGDSAVYFCASSQGGRDTEAFFGQGTRLTVV.

This clonotype has a count of ten or more. This chain joins TRBV4-3 and TRBJ1-2; D might be TRBD1 (5 bases). This CDR3 contains 18 residues. Looked up from germline, CDR1 is LGHNA and CDR2 is YSLEER. With 1 base removed from V and 4 bases from J, the gap between germline ends came to 22 bases. CDR3 amino acids: CASSQGPQVLGRRYGYTF. The CDR3 region has the DNA TGCGCCAGCAGCCAAGGACCACAGGTTCTAGGACGTCGCTATGGCTACACCTTC.

This clonotype was detected many times. The chain carries TRBV6-4 and TRBJ2-2; 12 bases are shared with TRBD1. CDR3 length: 15 amino acids. CDR1 is MRHNA, CDR2 SNTAGT, per germline. V lost 5 bases to trimming and J lost 6 bases; unmatched junction nucleotides: 4. CDR3 sequence reads: CASSPGTGGSGELFF. As DNA, the CDR3 is TGTGCCAGCAGTCCCGGGACAGGGGGCTCCGGGGAGCTGTTTTTT.

The rearrangement joins TRBV5-4 to TRBJ2-3; 7 nucleotides line up with TRBD2. Per the germline V gene, CDR1 is SGHNT and CDR2 is YYREEE (reference sequence). Germline trimming cut 1 base from V and 6 bases from J; bases unmatched to any gene: 8. The CDR3 length is 15 residues. DNA for the CDR3: TGTGCCAGCAGCTTGAAGACAGCGGGGTCGGATACGCAGTATTTT. It specifies CASSLKTAGSDTQYF.

As for this clonotype: One base away lies a much larger clone, so this may be a sequencing read error. The chain couples TRBV4-3 to TRBJ2-1, with TRBD1 matching over 7 bases. This CDR3 is 14 amino acids long. The germline CDR1 and CDR2 sequences are LGHNA and YSLEER. Here the CDR3 DNA reads TGCGCCAGCAGCCAAGTCCGTAGACAGGGTGAGCGGTTCTTC. Protein: CASSQVRRQGERFF.

This clonotype came up a few times. V is TRBV11-2 and J is TRBJ2-7; D perhaps matches TRBD2 (6 bases). Germline CDR1 reads SGHAT; CDR2 reads FQNNGV. The CDR3 has 15 residues. Trimming removed 4 bases at V and 3 bases at J, with 16 bases between. The CDR3 bases are TGTGCCAGCAGCTCCGGAAGGCGGGGCTACTACGAGCAGTACTTC. It encodes CASSSGRRGYYEQYF.

This clonotype was found many times. The V call is TRBV6-5, the J call TRBJ2-7; 7 bases map to TRBD2. V lost 1 base, J lost 2 bases, and 5 bases stayed unmatched. The CDR3 totals 15 residues. The germline V gene encodes CDR1 MNHEY and CDR2 SVGAGI. The CDR3 DNA is TGTGCCAGCAGTTACTACCCCGGGACTACCTACGAGCAGTACTTC. As protein: CASSYYPGTTYEQYF.

This chain connects TRBV24-1 to TRBJ2-1, with TRBD1 matching 8 bases. After removal of 9 bases from V and 4 bases from J, the junction contained 16 bases not matched to a gene. The CDR3 runs to 17 residues. CDR1 is KGHDR and CDR2 is SFDVKD in the germline V gene. The CDR3 bases are TGTGCCACCTCGGGAAAATCTGGCAGGGGGCCTTACAATGAGCAGTTCTTC. Translated, it gives CATSGKSGRGPYNEQFF.

This clonotype was observed a handful of times. The V gene is TRBV11-2, the J gene TRBJ2-2; TRBD2 agrees at 9 bases. The CDR3 sequence is 17 residues long. Germline CDR1 SGHAT, CDR2 FQNNGV. After removal of 5 bases from V and 5 bases from J, the junction contained 12 bases not matched to a gene. For the CDR3, the DNA is TGTGCCAGCAGCCCCCTAAGGGCGGGAGGGCCAACCGGGGAGCTGTTTTTT. It encodes CASSPLRAGGPTGELFF.

This clonotype showed up many times. This rearrangement joins TRBV6-1 to TRBJ2-2, with D possibly TRBD1 on 7 matching bases. The CDR3 sequence is 18 residues long. Germline values: CDR1 MNHNS, CDR2 SASEGT. Trimming cost V 2 bases and J 5 bases, with 21 bases left between them. The CDR3 sequence: CASSEYFMAGGRTGELFF. CDR3 DNA: TGTGCCAGCAGTGAATATTTTATGGCAGGGGGGAGAACCGGGGAGCTGTTTTTT.